This T cell receptor beta chain was identified during a study of breast tumors, draining lymph nodes, adjacent tissues. MiXCR was run by TCRdb on the multiplex PCR reads, yielding one entry per CDR3 protein. This table has about 140,000 distinct CDR3 sequences, about a fifth appearing once. In its sample, this clonotype was seen many times. The antigen is undetermined. Study-wide results and limits: The data were judged consistent with most tumor T cells coming from lymph node and expanding in tumor. Luminal-like breast cancer showed significantly greater tumor-nontumor repertoire similarity than basal-like breast cancer did. Compared with lymph nodes, tumors were less diverse; compared with nontumor tissue, more.

Germline lookup yields CDR1 SNHLY and CDR2 FYNNEI. This CDR3 has 15 residues. V was trimmed by 4 bases and J by 0 bases, leaving 10 bases between them. Breast cancer patients provided tissue from their axillary draining lymph nodes. V and J are TRBV2 and TRBJ2-1; the D is unclear. The sequencing sample was made of axillary lymph node tissue. The TCR was taken from a female donor with breast cancer. Some clones in this sample may be carry-over from other donors' samples. The CDR3, as DNA: TGTGCCAGCAGTGTACGGGCGAGCTCCTACAATGAGCAGTTCTTC. The encoded protein is CASSVRASSYNEQFF.